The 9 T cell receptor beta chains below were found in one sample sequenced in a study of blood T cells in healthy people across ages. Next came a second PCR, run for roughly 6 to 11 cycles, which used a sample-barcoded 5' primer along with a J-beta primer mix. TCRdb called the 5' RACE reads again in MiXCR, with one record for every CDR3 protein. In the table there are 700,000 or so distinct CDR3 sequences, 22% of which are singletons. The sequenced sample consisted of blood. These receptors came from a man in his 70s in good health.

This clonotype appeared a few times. CDR3 sequence (DNA): TGTGCCAGCAGTCCACAGGCTACTAGCACAGATACGCAGTATTTT. Translating gives CASSPQATSTDTQYF. The rearrangement joins TRBV7-2 to TRBJ2-3, with D perhaps TRBD1 (5 bases). The V gene's germline CDR1 is SGHTA and CDR2 FQGNSA. V gave up 6 bases and J gave up 0 bases, with 13 bases separating them. The CDR3 totals 15 residues.

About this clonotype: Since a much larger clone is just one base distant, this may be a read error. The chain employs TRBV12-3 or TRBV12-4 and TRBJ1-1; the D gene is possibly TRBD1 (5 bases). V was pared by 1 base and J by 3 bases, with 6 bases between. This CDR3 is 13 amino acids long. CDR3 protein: CASSLDRYTEAFF. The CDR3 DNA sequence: TGTGCCAGCAGTTTAGACAGGTACACTGAAGCTTTCTTT.

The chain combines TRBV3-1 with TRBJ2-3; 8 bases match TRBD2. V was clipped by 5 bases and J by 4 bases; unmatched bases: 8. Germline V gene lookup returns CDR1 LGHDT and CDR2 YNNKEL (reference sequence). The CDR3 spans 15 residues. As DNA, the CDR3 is TGTGCCAGCAGCTCTCGGGGGGGTGGGTCAGATACGCAGTATTTT. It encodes CASSSRGGGSDTQYF.

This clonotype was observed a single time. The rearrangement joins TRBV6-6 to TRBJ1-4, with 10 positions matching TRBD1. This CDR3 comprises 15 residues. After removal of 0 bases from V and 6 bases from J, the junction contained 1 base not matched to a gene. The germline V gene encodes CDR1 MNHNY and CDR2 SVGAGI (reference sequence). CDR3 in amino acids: CASSYSGTGDEKLFF. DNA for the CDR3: TGTGCCAGCAGTTACTCGGGGACAGGGGATGAAAAACTGTTTTTT.

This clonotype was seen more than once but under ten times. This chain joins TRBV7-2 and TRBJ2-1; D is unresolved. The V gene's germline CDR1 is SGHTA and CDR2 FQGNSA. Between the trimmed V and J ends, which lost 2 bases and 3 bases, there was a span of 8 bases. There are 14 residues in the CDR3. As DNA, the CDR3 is TGTGCCAGCAGCTTAATCTGGGACTACAATGAGCAGTTCTTC. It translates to CASSLIWDYNEQFF. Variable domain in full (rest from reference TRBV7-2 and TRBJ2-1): GAGVSQSPSNKVTEKGKDVELRCDPISGHTALYWYRQSLGQGLEFLIYFQGNSAPDKSGLPSDRFSAERTGGSVSTLTIQRTQQEDSAVYLCASSLIWDYNEQFFGPGTRLTVL.

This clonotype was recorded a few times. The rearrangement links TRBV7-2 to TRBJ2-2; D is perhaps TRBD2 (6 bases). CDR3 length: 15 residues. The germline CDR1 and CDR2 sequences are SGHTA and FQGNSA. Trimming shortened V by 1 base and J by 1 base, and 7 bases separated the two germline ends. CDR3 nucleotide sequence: TGTGCCAGCAGCTTAGGACTAGGGAACACCGGGGAGCTGTTTTTT. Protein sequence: CASSLGLGNTGELFF.

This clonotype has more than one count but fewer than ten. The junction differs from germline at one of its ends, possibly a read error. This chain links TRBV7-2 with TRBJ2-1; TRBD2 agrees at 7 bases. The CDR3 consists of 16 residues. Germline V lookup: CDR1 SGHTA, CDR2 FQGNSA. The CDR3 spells CASSLDASGSNNEQFF. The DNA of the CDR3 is TGTGCCAGCAGCTTAGACGCTAGCGGCTCCAACAATGAGCAGTTCTTC.

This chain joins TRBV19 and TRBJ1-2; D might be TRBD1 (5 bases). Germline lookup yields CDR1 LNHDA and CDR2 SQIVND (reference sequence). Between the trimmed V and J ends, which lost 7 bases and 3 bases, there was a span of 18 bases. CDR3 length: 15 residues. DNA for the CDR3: TGTGCCAGTAATAGGGGTATCGGGTATGACTATGGCTACACCTTC. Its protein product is CASNRGIGYDYGYTF.

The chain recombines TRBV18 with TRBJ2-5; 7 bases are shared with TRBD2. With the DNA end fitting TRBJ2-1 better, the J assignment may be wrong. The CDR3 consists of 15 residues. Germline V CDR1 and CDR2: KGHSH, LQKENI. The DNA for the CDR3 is TGTGCCAGCTCACCGGATCGGACTAGTATTCATGAGCAGTTCTTC. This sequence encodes CASSPDRTSIHEQFF.